The 3 T cell receptor beta chains given below trace back to one sample, sequenced in a study of T cells in Graves' hyperthyroidism and ophthalmopathy. Template material for amplifying TCR beta CDR3 regions consisted of RNA transcripts. During a first-round RT-PCR of the TCR CDR3, the HTBI primer set was used. A single record per CDR3 protein comes from TCRdb applying MiXCR to the multiplex PCR reads. The table lists roughly 580,000 distinct CDR3 sequences, 11% to 15% of them singletons. The sample comprised blood. Every receptor here comes from a woman in her twenties or thirties with Graves' hyperthyroidism that later progressed to Graves' ophthalmopathy.

This clonotype occurred many times. The genes are TRBV7-9 and TRBJ2-1, with 11 bases aligning to TRBD2. Germline CDR1 is SEHNR and CDR2 is FQNEAQ (reference sequence). The trim removed 2 bases at V and 5 bases at J, leaving 8 bases unmatched. This CDR3 has 17 residues. CDR3 loop: CASSLPVAGGSDNEQFF. CDR3 sequence (DNA): TGTGCCAGCAGCTTACCCGTAGCGGGAGGGAGCGACAATGAGCAGTTCTTC. Full variable domain (missing parts from reference TRBV7-9 and TRBJ2-1): DTGVSQNPRHKITKRGQNVTFRCDPISEHNRLYWYRQTLGQGPEFLTYFQNEAQLEKSRLLSDRFSAERPKGSFSTLEIQRTEQGDSAMYLCASSLPVAGGSDNEQFFGPGTRLTVL.

The V gene is TRBV19, the J gene TRBJ1-1, with D tentatively TRBD1 (6 bases). The V and J ends lost 1 base and 3 bases respectively, with 18 bases between them. Germline loops: CDR1 LNHDA, CDR2 SQIVND (reference sequence). The CDR3 has 17 residues. CDR3 nucleotides: TGTGCCAGTAGTATAGGGCAGGGGAGGGAGTCGGACACTGAAGCTTTCTTT. Its protein is CASSIGQGRESDTEAFF.

This clonotype was seen at least ten times. This sequence joins TRBV15 and TRBJ2-7, with D perhaps TRBD2 (6 bases). The CDR3 spans 13 residues. Germline CDR1 is LNHNV and CDR2 is YYDKDF (reference sequence). The V gene lost 3 bases and the J gene lost 2 bases, with 8 bases spanning the gap. CDR3 bases: TGTGCCACCAGCAGGACTAGTCCCTACGAGCAGTACTTC. Translated: CATSRTSPYEQYF.